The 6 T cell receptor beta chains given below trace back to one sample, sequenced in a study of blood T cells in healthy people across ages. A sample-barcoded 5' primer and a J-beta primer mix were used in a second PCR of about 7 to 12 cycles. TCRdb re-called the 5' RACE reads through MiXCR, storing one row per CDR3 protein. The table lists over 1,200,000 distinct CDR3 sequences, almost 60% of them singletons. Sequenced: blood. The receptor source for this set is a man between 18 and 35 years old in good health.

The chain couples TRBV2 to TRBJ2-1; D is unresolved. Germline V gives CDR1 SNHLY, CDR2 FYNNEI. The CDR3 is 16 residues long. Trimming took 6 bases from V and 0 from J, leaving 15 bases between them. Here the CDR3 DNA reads TGTGCCAGCAGGGTCTCTAGTTCGAGCTCCTACAATGAGCAGTTCTTC. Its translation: CASRVSSSSSYNEQFF.

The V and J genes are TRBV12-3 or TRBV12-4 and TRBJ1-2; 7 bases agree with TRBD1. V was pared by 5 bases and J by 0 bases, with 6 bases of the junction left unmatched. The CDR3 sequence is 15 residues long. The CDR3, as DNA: TGTGCCAGCAGTAGGGACAGCCTCACTAACTATGGCTACACCTTC. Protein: CASSRDSLTNYGYTF.

Here the CDR3 DNA reads TGTGCCAGCAGACCTACAGGGGGAGACTATGGCTACACCTTC. Translation: CASRPTGGDYGYTF. This rearrangement joins TRBV6-5 to TRBJ1-2, with 8 positions matching TRBD1. With V trimmed by 6 bases and J by 3 bases, 6 bases remained unmatched. The germline V gene encodes CDR1 MNHEY and CDR2 SVGAGI. This CDR3 is 14 amino acids long.

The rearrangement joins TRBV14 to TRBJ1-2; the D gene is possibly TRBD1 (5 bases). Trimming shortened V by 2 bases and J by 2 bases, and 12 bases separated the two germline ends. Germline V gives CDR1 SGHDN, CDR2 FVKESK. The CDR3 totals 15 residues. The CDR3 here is CASSQLDSPNYGYTF. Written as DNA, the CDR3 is TGTGCCAGCAGCCAACTCGACAGTCCCAACTATGGCTACACCTTC.

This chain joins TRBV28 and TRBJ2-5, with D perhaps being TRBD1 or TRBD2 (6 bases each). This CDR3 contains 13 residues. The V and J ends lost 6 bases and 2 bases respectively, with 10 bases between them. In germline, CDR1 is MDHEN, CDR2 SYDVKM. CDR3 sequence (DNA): TGTGCCAGCAGAGGGGGGTGGCAAGAGACCCAGTACTTC. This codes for CASRGGWQETQYF.

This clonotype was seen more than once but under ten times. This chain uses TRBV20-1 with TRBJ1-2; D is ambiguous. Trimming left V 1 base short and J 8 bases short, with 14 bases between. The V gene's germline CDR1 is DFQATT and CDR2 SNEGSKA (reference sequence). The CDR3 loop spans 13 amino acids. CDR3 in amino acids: CSARVVEVTGYTF. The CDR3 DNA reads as TGCAGTGCTAGAGTTGTGGAGGTCACCGGCTACACCTTC.